A single sample gave rise to the 25 T cell receptor beta chains below, sequenced in a study of T cell responses to AZD1222 COVID-19 vaccine. TCRdb's table, derived via immunoSEQ multiplex PCR, lists solely in-frame clones and lacks some. The sample yields about 120,000 clones, more than 85% seen once. Specimen: peripheral blood, collected on day 0 of AZD1222 vaccination. These receptors all stem from an adult in good health.

The chain links TRBV5-1 to TRBJ2-3; D gene unclear. Germline V gene data show CDR1 as SGHRS and CDR2 as YFSETQ. This CDR3 region has 15 residues. Deletions cut 0 bases from V and 4 bases from J, with 12 bases between. CDR3: CASSLGATTADTQYF. In nucleotides, the CDR3 is TGCGCCAGCAGCTTGGGGGCCACCACCGCAGATACGCAGTATTTT.

The chain uses TRBV5-1 and TRBJ2-7, with 8 bases that match TRBD1. Germline CDR1 is SGHRS and CDR2 is YFSETQ. V shed 4 bases, J shed 5 bases, and the junction held 8 bases outside the gene matches. This CDR3 has 14 amino acids. The CDR3, as DNA: TGCGCCAGCAGCCCAGGACAGGGTACCCACGAGCAGTACTTC. This translates into CASSPGQGTHEQYF.

As concerns this clone: In the same sample, other DNA sequences code for this CDR3. The chain carries TRBV5-1 and TRBJ2-7; a possible D gene is TRBD1 (6 bases). The CDR3 is 13 amino acids. Germline lookup yields CDR1 SGHRS and CDR2 YFSETQ. Trimming took 0 bases from V and 2 from J, leaving 6 bases between them. For the CDR3, the DNA is TGCGCCAGCAGCTTGGACAGGGCCTACGAGCAGTACTTC. Protein: CASSLDRAYEQYF.

A note on this clone: In the same sample, other DNA sequences code for this CDR3. The chain employs TRBV6-1 and TRBJ1-2; no clear D. This CDR3 has 13 residues. V was shortened by 0 bases and J by 7 bases, with 9 bases between the two germline ends. CDR1 is MNHNS and CDR2 is SASEGT in the germline V gene. CDR3 in DNA: TGTGCCAGCAGTGAAGCTCGGGTGTCTGGCTACACCTTC. Translating it yields CASSEARVSGYTF.

The chain combines TRBV14 with TRBJ1-6; D is undetermined. The germline V gene encodes CDR1 SGHDN and CDR2 FVKESK. There are 15 residues in the CDR3. Between the trimmed V and J ends, which lost 0 bases and 10 bases, there was a span of 13 bases. The CDR3 coding sequence is TGTGCCAGCAGCCAAGATCCGGCGGGGAAGTCACCCCTCCACTTT. It specifies CASSQDPAGKSPLHF.

The chain recombines TRBV19 with TRBJ2-2; no definite D call. The V gene lost 3 bases and the J gene lost 7 bases, with 6 bases spanning the gap. The length of the CDR3 is 12 residues. CDR1 is LNHDA and CDR2 is SQIVND in the germline V gene (reference sequence). For the CDR3, the DNA is TGTGCCAGTAGTATTTCTGTCGGGGAGCTGTTTTTT. Encoded protein: CASSISVGELFF.

The chain uses TRBV24-1 and TRBJ2-5; 11 bases align to TRBD2. CDR1 is KGHDR, CDR2 SFDVKD, per germline. CDR3 length: 16 residues. With 9 bases clipped from V and 4 bases from J, the junction kept 12 bases outside the gene matches. The CDR3 is CATASPLAGARETQYF. CDR3 nucleotides: TGTGCCACCGCGTCCCCACTAGCGGGAGCTCGAGAGACCCAGTACTTC.

The chain is built from TRBV3-1 (or the pseudogene TRBV3-2) and TRBJ1-3; no clear D. This CDR3 has 14 residues. Trimming removed 1 base from V and 6 bases from J, with 10 bases in between. Germline V lookup: CDR1 LGHDT, CDR2 YNNKEL (reference sequence). CDR3 DNA: TGTGCCAGCAGCCAAGGGACGGGGAAAAACACCATATATTTT. Translation gives CASSQGTGKNTIYF.

This chain joins TRBV30 and TRBJ2-3, with D possibly being TRBD1 or TRBD2 (5 bases each). Germline V gene sequence: CDR1 GTSNPN, CDR2 SVGIG (reference sequence). Trimming shortened V by 3 bases and J by 5 bases, and 21 bases separated the two germline ends. The CDR3 runs 16 residues. CDR3 region: CAWSSTTTPRGDTQYF. In DNA, the CDR3 is TGTGCCTGGAGCTCTACGACTACCCCGAGGGGAGATACGCAGTATTTT.

The chain links TRBV11-3 to TRBJ2-1, with a tentative D call TRBD2 (6 bases). This CDR3 has 16 amino acids. Germline-derived CDR1 and CDR2 are SGHNT and YENEEA. V lost 0 bases and J lost 7, with 16 bases in between. CDR3 sequence (DNA): TGTGCCAGCAGCTTAGATCCCCAAGCGGGCGTGAATGAGCAGTTCTTC. It specifies CASSLDPQAGVNEQFF.

The rearrangement links TRBV10-3 to TRBJ2-1, with 7 bases lining up with TRBD2. CDR1 is ENHRY and CDR2 is SYGVKD in the germline V gene. CDR3 length: 14 residues. The J segment lost 8 bases and the V segment lost 3 bases, leaving 7 bases of the junction unmatched. CDR3 in DNA: TGTGCCATCAGTGACCTTCTAGCGGCGGATGAGCAGTTCTTC. As protein: CAISDLLAADEQFF.

The rearrangement joins TRBV2 to TRBJ1-4; TRBD1 is a possible D gene (6 bases). This CDR3 spans 14 amino acids. Germline V gene data show CDR1 as SNHLY and CDR2 as FYNNEI. V lost 5 bases to trimming and J lost 6 bases, with 13 bases between them. CDR3 residues: CASSLTGFDEKLFF. The CDR3 region has the DNA TGTGCCAGCAGTTTGACAGGATTTGATGAAAAACTGTTTTTT.

The chain employs TRBV5-1 and TRBJ1-6; 7 nucleotides agree with TRBD1. Trimming removed 4 bases from V and 5 bases from J; junction bases left unmatched: 6. The CDR3 sequence is 15 residues long. In germline, CDR1 is SGHRS, CDR2 YFSETQ. CDR3 residues: CASSLGTADNSPLHF. In DNA, the CDR3 is TGCGCCAGCAGCCTGGGGACAGCCGATAATTCACCCCTCCACTTT.

The chain employs TRBV3-1 (or the pseudogene TRBV3-2) and TRBJ2-1; a possible D gene is TRBD2 (5 bases). In germline, CDR1 is LGHDT, CDR2 YNNKEL (reference sequence). The CDR3 sequence is 14 residues long. Trimming stripped 3 bases from V and 10 bases from J, with 16 bases between. CDR3 sequence: CASSQVEARGEQFF. CDR3 DNA: TGTGCCAGCAGCCAGGTGGAGGCTAGAGGCGAGCAGTTCTTC.

V usage is TRBV3-1 (or the pseudogene TRBV3-2) and J usage is TRBJ2-1, with D possibly being TRBD1 (6 bases). The CDR3 loop spans 15 amino acids. CDR1 LGHDT and CDR2 YNNKEL come from the germline V gene (reference sequence). V lost 4 bases, J lost 2 bases, and 12 bases lay in between. The CDR3 region is CASSPDSLAYNEQFF. CDR3 coding DNA: TGTGCCAGCAGCCCGGACAGTTTGGCCTACAATGAGCAGTTCTTC.

This clone was counted between two and nine times. The chain carries TRBV5-4 and TRBJ2-7; D might be TRBD2 (6 bases). The V gene lost 4 bases and the J gene lost 0 bases, with 11 bases spanning the gap. This CDR3 region has 14 residues. CDR1 and CDR2 (germline): SGHNT, YYREEE (reference sequence). The CDR3 DNA reads TGTGCCAGCAGCACGGACGGGAGCTCCTACGAGCAGTACTTC. Translated, it gives CASSTDGSSYEQYF.

The V and J genes are TRBV30 and TRBJ2-7; 15 bases line up with TRBD2. Germline CDR1 GTSNPN, CDR2 SVGIG (reference sequence). This CDR3 has 16 amino acids. Trimming removed 5 bases from V and 0 bases from J; junction bases left unmatched: 5. The CDR3 DNA reads TGTGCCTGGTTGGGACTAGCGGGAGGAGGCTCCTACGAGCAGTACTTC. Encoded protein: CAWLGLAGGGSYEQYF.

V usage is TRBV5-4 and J usage is TRBJ2-7, with 7 bases aligning to TRBD1. This CDR3 is 15 amino acids long. J was trimmed by 2 bases and V by 4 bases; bases with no gene match: 9. Germline lookup yields CDR1 SGHNT and CDR2 YYREEE (reference sequence). The CDR3 sequence: CASSPGTESTYEQYF. DNA for the CDR3: TGTGCCAGCAGCCCTGGGACAGAAAGCACCTACGAGCAGTACTTC.

This chain joins TRBV5-1 and TRBJ2-7; the match to TRBD1 covers 10 bases. V lost 2 bases to trimming and J lost 7 bases; unmatched junction nucleotides: 12. CDR3 size: 16 residues. CDR1 and CDR2 (germline): SGHRS, YFSETQ. CDR3 in DNA: TGCGCCAGCAGCTTCGGCGACAGGGGGCCCCTGGGGGAGCAGTACTTC. Translation gives CASSFGDRGPLGEQYF.

This clone is a singleton in its sample. The rearrangement uses TRBV7-5 and TRBJ2-1; the table's D call TRBD2 went unverified against the DNA. TRBV7-5 is a recognized pseudogene. This CDR3 spans 14 amino acids. The CDR3 protein is CARSLSEGYNEQFF. CDR3 nucleotides: TGTGCCAGAAGCTTAAGCGAGGGATACAATGAGCAGTTCTTC.

J is TRBJ1-1 and V is TRBV30; D is unclear. CDR3 length: 13 amino acids. The germline V gene has CDR1 GTSNPN and CDR2 SVGIG (reference sequence). Trimming removed 2 bases at V and 4 bases at J, with 11 bases between. The CDR3 here is CAWSTRVATEAFF. CDR3 nucleotides: TGTGCCTGGAGTACGAGAGTGGCCACTGAAGCTTTCTTT.

The V gene is TRBV28, the J gene TRBJ1-2; D gene ambiguous. The CDR3 consists of 14 residues. The germline V gene has CDR1 MDHEN and CDR2 SYDVKM. V was trimmed by 3 bases and J by 2 bases, leaving 10 bases between them. CDR3 amino acids: CASSFGGPNYGYTF. The DNA for the CDR3 is TGTGCCAGCAGTTTCGGCGGGCCGAACTATGGCTACACCTTC.

V and J are TRBV10-3 and TRBJ1-5, with D hard to call. The CDR3 is made up of 14 amino acids. Looked up from germline, CDR1 is ENHRY and CDR2 is SYGVKD. V gave up 0 bases and J gave up 6 bases, with 9 bases separating them. CDR3 nucleotide sequence: TGTGCCATCAGTGAGTCCGCGGTGTTTCAGCCCCAGCATTTT. Translating it yields CAISESAVFQPQHF.

The chain is built from TRBV30 and TRBJ2-2; TRBD2 matches at 12 bases. J lost 5 bases, V lost 1 base, and 11 bases had no gene match. The CDR3 contains 18 residues. In germline, CDR1 is GTSNPN, CDR2 SVGIG (reference sequence). The CDR3 sequence is CAWSGGQTSGRRTGELFF. DNA of the CDR3: TGTGCCTGGAGTGGGGGGCAAACTAGCGGGAGGAGGACCGGGGAGCTGTTTTTT.

This clone has only a few counts. The V gene is TRBV9, the J gene TRBJ2-7; perhaps TRBD1 as D (6 bases). The germline V gene encodes CDR1 SGDLS and CDR2 YYNGEE. V lost 4 bases, J lost 1 base, and 18 bases lay in between. CDR3 length: 16 amino acids. DNA for the CDR3: TGTGCCAGCAGCCCAGGGGTAGGATTTTGGTCCTACGAGCAGTACTTC. Its protein product is CASSPGVGFWSYEQYF.